The rows below give T cell receptor beta chains drawn from one sample of a study of read filtering for tumor transcriptome and immune sequencing. One entry per CDR3 protein, called by TCRdb with MiXCR from the reads. This sample yields approximately 65,000 distinct CDR3 sequences, of which 11% to 15% are seen a single time; 45% belongs to the top ten. What was sequenced was a population of CD138-negative cells sorted from bone marrow. The receptors were gathered from a donor over 35 with multiple myeloma. The CDR3 runs from the conserved cysteine through the conserved F or W. Fields, in order: V gene, CDR3 length, J gene, CDR3 protein.

v_gene: TRBV12-3/TRBV12-4
len: 12
j_gene: TRBJ2-5
CDR3aa: CASSPAGRSQYF

v_gene: TRBV12-3/TRBV12-4
len: 15
j_gene: TRBJ1-1
CDR3aa: CASSPDRGSNTEAFF

v_gene: TRBV20-1
len: 15
j_gene: TRBJ2-5
CDR3aa: CSARDGTSSQETQYF

v_gene: TRBV4-3
len: 16
j_gene: TRBJ1-1
CDR3aa: CASSQGGRGGGTEAFF

v_gene: TRBV5-1
len: 14
j_gene: TRBJ2-7
CDR3aa: CASSQEGPKYEQYF

v_gene: TRBV29-1
len: 13
j_gene: TRBJ1-4
CDR3aa: CSVEPPGREKLFF

v_gene: TRBV7-9
len: 18
j_gene: TRBJ2-1
CDR3aa: CASSLHLWASGPYNEQFF

v_gene: TRBV12-3/TRBV12-4
len: 12
j_gene: TRBJ2-3
CDR3aa: CASTPFGDTQYF

v_gene: TRBV20-1
len: 16
j_gene: TRBJ1-1
CDR3aa: CSASADRGRGNTEAFF

v_gene: TRBV6-6
len: 15
j_gene: TRBJ1-2
CDR3aa: CASSWPGQGDYGYTF

v_gene: TRBV28
len: 12
j_gene: TRBJ2-3
CDR3aa: CASSYLADTQYF

v_gene: TRBV5-1
len: 14
j_gene: TRBJ1-1
CDR3aa: CASSWDPRDTEAFF

v_gene: TRBV3-1
len: 15
j_gene: TRBJ2-7
CDR3aa: CASSPLLAGAYEQYF

v_gene: TRBV30
len: 12
j_gene: TRBJ1-1
CDR3aa: CARQEMNTEAFF

v_gene: TRBV2
len: 12
j_gene: TRBJ2-7
CDR3aa: CASEREGHEQYF

v_gene: TRBV12-3/TRBV12-4
len: 17
j_gene: TRBJ2-6
CDR3aa: CASSRRDSSSGANVLTF

v_gene: TRBV5-1
len: 14
j_gene: TRBJ2-1
CDR3aa: CASSLGRGNNEQFF

v_gene: TRBV6-5
len: 14
j_gene: TRBJ2-1
CDR3aa: CASSYQGFSFEQFF

v_gene: TRBV6-9
len: 14
j_gene: TRBJ2-3
CDR3aa: CASSYSGGVDTQYF

v_gene: TRBV11-3
len: 12
j_gene: TRBJ2-2
CDR3aa: CASSLDAGELFF

v_gene: TRBV20-1
len: 16
j_gene: TRBJ1-3
CDR3aa: CSARDRIGGTGNTIYF

v_gene: TRBV10-3
len: 16
j_gene: TRBJ2-1
CDR3aa: CAISGTDRGTYNEQFF

v_gene: TRBV19
len: 14
j_gene: TRBJ2-1
CDR3aa: CASAGTGNYNEQFF

v_gene: TRBV7-6
len: 17
j_gene: TRBJ1-1
CDR3aa: CASSPNPSGTGQTGAFF

v_gene: TRBV6-2/TRBV6-3
len: 16
j_gene: TRBJ2-2
CDR3aa: CASSYSGGPNTGELFF

v_gene: TRBV29-1
len: 11
j_gene: TRBJ2-7
CDR3aa: CSVGAAYEQYF

v_gene: TRBV29-1
len: 14
j_gene: TRBJ2-1
CDR3aa: CSVRKRGTNNEQFF

v_gene: TRBV29-1
len: 12
j_gene: TRBJ1-1
CDR3aa: CSVRPRNTEAFF

v_gene: TRBV11-2
len: 16
j_gene: TRBJ2-3
CDR3aa: CASSFRLRTSTDTQYF

v_gene: TRBV19
len: 15
j_gene: TRBJ2-2
CDR3aa: CASSAGGLGTGELFF

v_gene: TRBV5-1
len: 16
j_gene: TRBJ2-5
CDR3aa: CASSLGTAGGQETQYF

v_gene: TRBV5-1
len: 13
j_gene: TRBJ2-2
CDR3aa: CASSPTSTGELFF

v_gene: TRBV27
len: 14
j_gene: TRBJ1-6
CDR3aa: CASSRSSYNSPLHF

v_gene: TRBV29-1
len: 12
j_gene: TRBJ1-1
CDR3aa: CSVGQGASEAFF

v_gene: TRBV7-9
len: 14
j_gene: TRBJ2-3
CDR3aa: CASSLASVTDTQYF